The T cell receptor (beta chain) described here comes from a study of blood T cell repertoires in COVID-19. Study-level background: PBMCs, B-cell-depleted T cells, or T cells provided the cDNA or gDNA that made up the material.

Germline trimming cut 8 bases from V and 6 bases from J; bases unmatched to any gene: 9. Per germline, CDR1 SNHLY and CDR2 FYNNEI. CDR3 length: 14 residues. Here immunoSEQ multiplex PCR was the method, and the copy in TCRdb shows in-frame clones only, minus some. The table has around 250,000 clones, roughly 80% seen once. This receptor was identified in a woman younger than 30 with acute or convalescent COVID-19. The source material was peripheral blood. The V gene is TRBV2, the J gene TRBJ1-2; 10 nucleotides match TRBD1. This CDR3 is CASDRDRGGNGYTF. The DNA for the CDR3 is TGTGCCAGCGACAGGGACAGGGGAGGAAATGGCTACACCTTC.